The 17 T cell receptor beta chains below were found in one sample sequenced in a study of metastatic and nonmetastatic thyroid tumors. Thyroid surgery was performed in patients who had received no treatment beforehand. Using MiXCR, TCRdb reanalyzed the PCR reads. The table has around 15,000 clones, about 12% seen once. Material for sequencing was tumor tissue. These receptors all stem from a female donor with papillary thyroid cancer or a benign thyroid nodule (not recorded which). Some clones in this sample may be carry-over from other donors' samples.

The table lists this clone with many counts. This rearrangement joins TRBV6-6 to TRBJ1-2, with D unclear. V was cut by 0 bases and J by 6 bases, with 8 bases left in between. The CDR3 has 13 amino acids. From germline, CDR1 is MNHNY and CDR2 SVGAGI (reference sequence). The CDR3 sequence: CASSYSLGNGYTF. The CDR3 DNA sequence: TGTGCCAGCAGTTACTCCTTAGGGAATGGCTACACCTTC.

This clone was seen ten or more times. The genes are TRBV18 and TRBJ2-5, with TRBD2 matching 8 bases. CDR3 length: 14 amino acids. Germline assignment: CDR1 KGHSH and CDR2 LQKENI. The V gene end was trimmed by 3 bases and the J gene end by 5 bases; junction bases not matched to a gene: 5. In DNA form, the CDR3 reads TGTGCCAGCTCACCCCAGCGGGAGATGGAGACCCAGTACTTC. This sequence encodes CASSPQREMETQYF.

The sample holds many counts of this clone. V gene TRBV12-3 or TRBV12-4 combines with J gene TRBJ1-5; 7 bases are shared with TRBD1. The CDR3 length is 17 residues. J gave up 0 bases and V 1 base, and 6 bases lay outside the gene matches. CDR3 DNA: TGTGCCAGCAGTTTAGAGGGACAGACTTATAGCAATCAGCCCCAGCATTTT. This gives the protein CASSLEGQTYSNQPQHF.

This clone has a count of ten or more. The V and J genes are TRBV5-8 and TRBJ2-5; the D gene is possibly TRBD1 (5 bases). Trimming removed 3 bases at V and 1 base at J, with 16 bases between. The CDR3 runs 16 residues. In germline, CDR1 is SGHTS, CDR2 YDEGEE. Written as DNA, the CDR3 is TGTGCCAGCAGCTCTCGGTTAGGACACTCCCAAGAGACCCAGTACTTC. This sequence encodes CASSSRLGHSQETQYF.

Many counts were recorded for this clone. The CDR3 sequence is CSARAPGLAGVQETQYF. The CDR3 nucleotides read TGCAGTGCTAGGGCACCAGGACTAGCGGGGGTCCAAGAGACCCAGTACTTC. The V and J genes are TRBV20-1 and TRBJ2-5; TRBD2 agrees at 13 bases. Germline values: CDR1 DFQATT, CDR2 SNEGSKA (reference sequence). This CDR3 region has 17 residues. V dropped 3 bases and J dropped 1; count of bases not matched to a gene: 8.

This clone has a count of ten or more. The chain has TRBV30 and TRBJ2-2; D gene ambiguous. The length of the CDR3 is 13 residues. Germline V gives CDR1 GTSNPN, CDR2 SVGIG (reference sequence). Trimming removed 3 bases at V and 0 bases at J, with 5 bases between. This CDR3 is CAWRRANTGELFF. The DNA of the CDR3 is TGTGCCTGGAGACGAGCGAACACCGGGGAGCTGTTTTTT.

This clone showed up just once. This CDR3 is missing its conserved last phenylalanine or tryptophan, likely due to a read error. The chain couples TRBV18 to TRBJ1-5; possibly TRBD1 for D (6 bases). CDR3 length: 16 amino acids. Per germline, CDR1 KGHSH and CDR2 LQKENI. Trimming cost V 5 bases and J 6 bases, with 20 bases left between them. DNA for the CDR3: TGTGCCAGCTCAATAGGTCAGGGGAGCGTCAGTCAGCCCCAGCATCTT. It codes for CASSIGQGSVSQPQHL.

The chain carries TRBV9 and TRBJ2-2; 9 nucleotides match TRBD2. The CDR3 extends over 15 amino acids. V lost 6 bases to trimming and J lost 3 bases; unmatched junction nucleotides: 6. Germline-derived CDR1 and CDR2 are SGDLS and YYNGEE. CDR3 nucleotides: TGTGCCAGCACCGCCGGGACTAGCTACACCGGGGAGCTGTTTTTT. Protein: CASTAGTSYTGELFF. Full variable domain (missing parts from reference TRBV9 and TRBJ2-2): DSGVTQTPKHLITATGQRVTLRCSPRSGDLSVYWYQQSLDQGLQFLIQYYNGEERAKGNILERFSAQQFPDLHSELNLSSLELGDSALYFCASTAGTSYTGELFFGEGSRLTVL.

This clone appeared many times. The CDR3 sequence is CASSPTLGGYEQYF. The CDR3 nucleotides read TGTGCCAGCAGCCCAACCTTAGGAGGATACGAGCAGTACTTC. The chain employs TRBV12-3 or TRBV12-4 and TRBJ2-7, with a tentative D call TRBD2 (5 bases). The CDR3 contains 14 residues. V was trimmed by 6 bases and J by 4 bases, leaving 16 bases between them.

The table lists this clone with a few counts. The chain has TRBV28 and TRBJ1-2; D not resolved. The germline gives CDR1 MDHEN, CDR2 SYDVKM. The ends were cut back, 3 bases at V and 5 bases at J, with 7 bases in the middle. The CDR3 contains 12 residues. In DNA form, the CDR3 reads TGTGCCAGCAGTTTGGCTTCATATGGCTACACCTTC. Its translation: CASSLASYGYTF.

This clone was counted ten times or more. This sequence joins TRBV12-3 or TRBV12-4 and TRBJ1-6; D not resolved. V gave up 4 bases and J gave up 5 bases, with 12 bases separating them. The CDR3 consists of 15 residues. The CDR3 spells CASSSARDNNSPLHF. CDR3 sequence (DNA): TGTGCCAGCAGTTCAGCGCGAGATAATAATTCACCCCTCCACTTT.

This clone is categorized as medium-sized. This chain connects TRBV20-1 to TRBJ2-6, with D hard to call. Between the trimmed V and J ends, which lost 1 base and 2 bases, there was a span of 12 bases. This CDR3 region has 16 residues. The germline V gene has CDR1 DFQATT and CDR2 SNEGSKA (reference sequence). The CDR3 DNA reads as TGCAGTGCTAGAGTGGGCCTCGAAGCTGGGGCCAACGTCCTGACTTTC. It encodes CSARVGLEAGANVLTF.

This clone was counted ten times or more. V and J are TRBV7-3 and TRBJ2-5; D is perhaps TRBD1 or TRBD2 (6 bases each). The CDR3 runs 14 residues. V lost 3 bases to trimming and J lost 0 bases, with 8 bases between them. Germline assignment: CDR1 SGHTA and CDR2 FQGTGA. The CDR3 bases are TGTGCCAGCAGCTTCGGGGGCAACCAAGAGACCCAGTACTTC. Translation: CASSFGGNQETQYF.

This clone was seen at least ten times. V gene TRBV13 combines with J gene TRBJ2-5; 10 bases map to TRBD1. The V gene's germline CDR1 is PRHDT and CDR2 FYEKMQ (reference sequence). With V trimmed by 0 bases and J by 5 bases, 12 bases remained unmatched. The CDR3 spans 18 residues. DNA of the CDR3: TGTGCCAGCAGCTTAGGAGTGAGACAGGGGGCGCTTAAGGAGACCCAGTACTTC. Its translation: CASSLGVRQGALKETQYF.

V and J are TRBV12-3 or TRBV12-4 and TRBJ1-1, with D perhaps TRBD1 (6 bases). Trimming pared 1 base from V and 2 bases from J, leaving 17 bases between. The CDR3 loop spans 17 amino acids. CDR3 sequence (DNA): TGTGCCAGCAGTTTAGAGGTGGGGGGACACCGTAACACTGAAGCTTTCTTT. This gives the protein CASSLEVGGHRNTEAFF.

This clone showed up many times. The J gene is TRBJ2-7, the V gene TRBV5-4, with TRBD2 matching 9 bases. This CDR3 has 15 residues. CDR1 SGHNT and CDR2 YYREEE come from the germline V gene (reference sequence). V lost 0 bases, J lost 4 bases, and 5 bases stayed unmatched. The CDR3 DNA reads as TGTGCCAGCAGCTTGGAGCTAGCGGGGAGTTACGAGCAGTACTTC. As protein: CASSLELAGSYEQYF. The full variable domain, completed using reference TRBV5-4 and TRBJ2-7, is ETGVTQSPTHLIKTRGQQVTLRCSSQSGHNTVSWYQQALGQGPQFIFQYYREEENGRGNFPPRFSGLQFPNYSSELNVNALELDDSALYLCASSLELAGSYEQYFGPGTRLTVT.

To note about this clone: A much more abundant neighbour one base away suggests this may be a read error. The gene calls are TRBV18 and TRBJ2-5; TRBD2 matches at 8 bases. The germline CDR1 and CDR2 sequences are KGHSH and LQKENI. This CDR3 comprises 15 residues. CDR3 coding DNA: TGTGTCAGCTCAAGGGGACTAGAACTGCAAGAGACCCAGTACTTC. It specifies CVSSRGLELQETQYF.